This entry lists 23 T cell receptor beta chains sequenced from one sample in a study of T cells in Graves' hyperthyroidism and ophthalmopathy. The source material, RNA transcripts, was used to amplify TCR beta CDR3 regions. Initially, a first-round RT-PCR of the TCR CDR3 employed the HTBI primer set. TCRdb fed the multiplex PCR reads into MiXCR, producing one record per CDR3 protein. The sample lists almost 600,000 distinct CDR3 sequences, over 11% occurring once. Sequencing was done on a sample of blood. These receptors were taken from a woman between 25 and 40 years old with Graves' hyperthyroidism that later progressed to Graves' ophthalmopathy.

This clonotype was seen more than once but under ten times. The rearrangement joins TRBV6-5 to TRBJ1-1; tentative D call: TRBD1 (6 bases). Germline V lookup: CDR1 MNHEY, CDR2 SVGAGI. V dropped 0 bases and J dropped 9 bases, with 14 bases sitting between them. CDR3 length equals 14 residues. The CDR3 coding sequence is TGTGCCAGCAGTTACTCTGACAGGAGGATGAAAGCTTTCTTT. Translating it yields CASSYSDRRMKAFF.

The sample holds many counts of this clonotype. The chain employs TRBV6-2 or TRBV6-3 and TRBJ2-5, with TRBD2 matching over 7 bases. The CDR3 length is 17 residues. From germline, CDR1 is MNHEY and CDR2 SVGEGT. J gave up 0 bases and V 0 bases, and 7 bases lay outside the gene matches. The CDR3 is CASSYSMVAGHQETQYF. In DNA form, the CDR3 reads TGTGCCAGCAGTTACTCGATGGTAGCGGGCCACCAAGAGACCCAGTACTTC.

This clonotype appeared a few times. This CDR3 is CSALRGLSNEQFF. CDR3 sequence (DNA): TGCAGTGCCCTAAGGGGACTTAGCAATGAGCAGTTCTTC. The chain has TRBV20-1 and TRBJ2-1; a possible D gene is TRBD2 (6 bases). CDR1 is DFQATT, CDR2 SNEGSKA, per germline (reference sequence). Trimming cost V 6 bases and J 6 bases, with 15 bases left between them. The CDR3 contains 13 residues.

This clonotype was detected a few times. The J gene is TRBJ1-5, the V gene TRBV19, with a possible D match to TRBD1 (5 bases). CDR3 length: 15 residues. Germline CDR1 LNHDA, CDR2 SQIVND (reference sequence). Between the trimmed V and J ends, which lost 3 bases and 6 bases, there was a span of 15 bases. CDR3 loop: CASSISPQGVQPQHF. DNA of the CDR3: TGTGCCAGTAGTATTAGCCCCCAGGGAGTTCAGCCCCAGCATTTT.

Only a few counts were recorded for this clonotype. The V and J genes are TRBV4-3 and TRBJ2-1; 7 nucleotides agree with TRBD1. This CDR3 is built from 15 residues. V lost 4 bases and J lost 5; bases outside the gene matches: 8. Germline CDR1 LGHNA, CDR2 YSLEER. CDR3 loop: CASSRTDRENNEQFF. CDR3 DNA sequence: TGCGCCAGCAGCCGAACCGACAGGGAGAACAATGAGCAGTTCTTC.

This clonotype has ten or more counts. Here the CDR3 DNA reads TGCGCCAGCAGCCAAGAGCGGTTCGACGAGCAGTACTTC. This translates into CASSQERFDEQYF. The chain employs TRBV4-1 and TRBJ2-7; D remains unclear. V lost 0 bases, J lost 5 bases, and 8 bases lay in between. The germline V gene has CDR1 MGHRA and CDR2 YSYEKL. The CDR3 loop spans 13 amino acids.

This clonotype was counted a few times. This could be a read error, since a much larger clone is one nucleotide away. This chain uses TRBV24-1 with TRBJ1-4; D might be TRBD1 (6 bases). Germline lookup yields CDR1 KGHDR and CDR2 SFDVKD. V lost 5 bases, J lost 7 bases, and 19 bases lay in between. The CDR3 runs to 16 residues. CDR3 DNA: TGTGCCACCAGTGCTGGTCCGACGGGGGCAAGTGAAAAACTGTTTTTT. This codes for CATSAGPTGASEKLFF.

This clonotype was seen once. This may be a read error, as it is one base from a much larger clone. The chain carries TRBV20-1 and TRBJ1-2; no clear D gene. This CDR3 region has 13 residues. Germline V gene sequence: CDR1 DFQATT, CDR2 SNEGSKA (reference sequence). The CDR3 loop reads CSARDPTGYDYTF. The CDR3 region has the DNA TGCAGTGCTAGAGATCCTACGGGCTATGACTACACCTTC.

This clonotype came up many times. The rearrangement links TRBV5-1 to TRBJ2-1; D remains ambiguous. Trimming stripped 0 bases from V and 3 bases from J, with 4 bases between. CDR3 length: 13 residues. Germline assignment: CDR1 SGHRS and CDR2 YFSETQ. This CDR3 reads CASSLDSYNEQFF. CDR3 nucleotides: TGCGCCAGCAGCTTGGACAGCTACAATGAGCAGTTCTTC.

This clonotype was seen only a few times. The V and J genes are TRBV27 and TRBJ1-1, with 8 bases identical to TRBD1. CDR1 and CDR2 from the germline V gene are MNHEY and SMNVEV (reference sequence). V lost 0 bases and J lost 2; bases outside the gene matches: 5. The CDR3 has 16 amino acids. CDR3 amino acids: CASSLSGQGINTEAFF. CDR3 nucleotides: TGTGCCAGCAGTTTATCCGGACAGGGAATAAACACTGAAGCTTTCTTT.

This clonotype has a handful of counts. The chain couples TRBV20-1 to TRBJ1-2, with D uncertain. CDR1 DFQATT and CDR2 SNEGSKA come from the germline V gene (reference sequence). V lost 5 bases and J lost 5, with 15 bases in between. This CDR3 is built from 13 residues. The chain's CDR3 is CSASRGSGYGYTF. CDR3 in DNA: TGCAGTGCTTCCCGGGGTAGTGGTTATGGCTACACCTTC.

V usage is TRBV29-1 and J usage is TRBJ1-4, with TRBD1 matching 9 bases. Trimming at V came to 4 bases and at J to 7 bases, leaving 10 bases not matched to a gene. The CDR3 runs to 15 residues. The germline V gene encodes CDR1 SQVTM and CDR2 ANQGSEA. For the CDR3, the DNA is TGCAGCGTTGGCACAGGGGGCGCGGGGGGTGAAAAACTGTTTTTT. Protein: CSVGTGGAGGEKLFF. Variable domain in full (rest from reference TRBV29-1 and TRBJ1-4): SAVISQKPSRDICQRGTSLTIQCQVDSQVTMMFWYRQQPGQSLTLIATANQGSEATYESGFVIDKFPISRPNLTFSTLTVSNMSPEDSSIYLCSVGTGGAGGEKLFFGSGTQLSVL.

The chain uses TRBV2 and TRBJ2-1; no definite D call. Trimming left V 0 bases short and J 12 bases short, with 9 bases between. CDR1 and CDR2 (germline): SNHLY, FYNNEI. The CDR3 consists of 12 residues. The CDR3 protein is CASSEAVNWQFF. Written as DNA, the CDR3 is TGTGCCAGCAGTGAAGCGGTAAATTGGCAGTTCTTC.

This clonotype was detected ten times or more. This chain links TRBV20-1 with TRBJ2-6; D may be TRBD1 or TRBD2 (6 bases each). Germline CDR1 reads DFQATT; CDR2 reads SNEGSKA (reference sequence). The CDR3 loop spans 15 amino acids. V lost 2 bases and J lost 1, with 9 bases in between. CDR3 coding DNA: TGCAGTGCTAGACGAGGGGGGTCTGGGGCCAACGTCCTGACTTTC. Its translation is CSARRGGSGANVLTF.

This clonotype came up a few times. This chain links TRBV29-1 with TRBJ1-2; TRBD1 might be the D (5 bases). From germline, CDR1 is SQVTM and CDR2 ANQGSEA. V was clipped by 0 bases and J by 2 bases, with 7 bases between them. The CDR3 covers 13 residues. CDR3 sequence: CSVEDRGNYGYTF. The CDR3 coding sequence is TGCAGCGTTGAAGACCGGGGGAACTATGGCTACACCTTC.

V gene TRBV5-1 combines with J gene TRBJ1-2; 9 nucleotides align to TRBD1. The CDR3 spans 17 residues. J lost 8 bases, V lost 1 base, and 15 bases had no gene match. CDR1 SGHRS and CDR2 YFSETQ come from the germline V gene. This chain's CDR3 is CASSLSTEVGQGGGYTF. DNA for the CDR3: TGCGCCAGCAGCTTGTCAACAGAAGTGGGACAGGGAGGAGGCTACACCTTC. Variable domain in full (rest from reference TRBV5-1 and TRBJ1-2): KAGVTQTPRYLIKTRGQQVTLSCSPISGHRSVSWYQQTPGQGLQFLFEYFSETQRNKGNFPGRFSGRQFSNSRSEMNVSTLELGDSALYLCASSLSTEVGQGGGYTFGSGTRLTVV.

The V call is TRBV4-2, the J call TRBJ1-5, with D tentatively TRBD1 (6 bases). This CDR3 has 16 amino acids. V was shortened by 4 bases and J by 4 bases, with 17 bases between the two germline ends. The germline gives CDR1 LGHNA, CDR2 YNFKEQ. The CDR3 DNA reads TGTGCCAGCAGCCCTTGGGAGGGGGGAAAGAATCAGCCCCAGCATTTT. Amino acid sequence: CASSPWEGGKNQPQHF.

This clonotype has at least ten counts. The genes are TRBV18 and TRBJ1-1, with TRBD1 identical over 9 bases. The CDR3 has 13 residues. Germline CDR1 KGHSH, CDR2 LQKENI. J gave up 6 bases and V 2 bases, and 1 base lay outside the gene matches. CDR3 in amino acids: CASSPRQGAEAFF. CDR3 nucleotide sequence: TGTGCCAGCTCACCAAGACAGGGGGCTGAAGCTTTCTTT.

The rearrangement joins TRBV5-1 to TRBJ1-1; D possibly corresponds to TRBD1 (5 bases). Deletions cut 3 bases from V and 3 bases from J, with 12 bases between. CDR3 length: 14 amino acids. The V gene's germline CDR1 is SGHRS and CDR2 YFSETQ. The CDR3 is CASSSLIQDTEAFF. CDR3 sequence (DNA): TGCGCCAGCAGCTCCCTAATACAGGACACTGAAGCTTTCTTT.

This clonotype was seen repeatedly, ten times or more. The V gene is TRBV24-1, the J gene TRBJ2-2; D gene ambiguous. CDR1 and CDR2 from the germline V gene are KGHDR and SFDVKD. V was clipped by 5 bases and J by 6 bases, with 12 bases between them. The CDR3 has 14 residues. This CDR3 reads CATSARLLSGELFF. CDR3 DNA: TGTGCCACCAGTGCTCGTCTCCTCTCCGGGGAGCTGTTTTTT.

This clonotype turned up a few times. The chain uses TRBV30 and TRBJ2-2, with 10 bases lining up with TRBD1. Germline V CDR1 and CDR2: GTSNPN, SVGIG (reference sequence). This CDR3 spans 17 amino acids. V dropped 4 bases and J dropped 4; count of bases not matched to a gene: 12. The CDR3 is CAWIPRGDRGTTGELFF. The DNA of the CDR3 is TGTGCCTGGATTCCAAGGGGGGACAGGGGTACCACCGGGGAGCTGTTTTTT.

The rearrangement joins TRBV9 to TRBJ2-7, with D perhaps TRBD2 (7 bases). The germline CDR1 and CDR2 sequences are SGDLS and YYNGEE. The CDR3 runs to 15 residues. The ends were cut back, 4 bases at V and 0 bases at J, with 14 bases in the middle. The CDR3, as DNA: TGTGCCAGCAGCCCGGGGGGCGGGCCCTCCTACGAGCAGTACTTC. This sequence encodes CASSPGGGPSYEQYF.

This clonotype was observed many times. The chain uses TRBV2 and TRBJ1-1; tentative D call: TRBD1 (5 bases). V lost 6 bases to trimming and J lost 4 bases, with 18 bases between them. CDR3 length equals 15 residues. Germline V gives CDR1 SNHLY, CDR2 FYNNEI. For the CDR3, the DNA is TGTGCCAGCAGGCCCAGCGCCGGGGCGGGCACTGAAGCTTTCTTT. Protein: CASRPSAGAGTEAFF.